The 30 T cell receptor beta chains in this list originate from one sample, sequenced in a study of blood T cell repertoires in COVID-19. Only in-frame clones appear in the TCRdb table, and some are missing; sequencing was by immunoSEQ multiplex PCR. The data show approximately 240,000 clones, about 88% seen once. The sample was peripheral blood. The receptors were sampled from a woman between 35 and 50 years old who had recovered from COVID-19.

The chain recombines TRBV30 with TRBJ2-7, with TRBD2 identical over 13 bases. Germline CDR1 and CDR2: GTSNPN and SVGIG (reference sequence). The CDR3 extends over 15 amino acids. V shed 4 bases, J shed 6 bases, and the junction held 9 bases outside the gene matches. DNA of the CDR3: TGTGCCTGGACCCGGACTAGCGGGAGTTTGCGCGAGCAGTACTTC. Its translation: CAWTRTSGSLREQYF.

The chain has TRBV30 and TRBJ1-6, with a weak D call TRBD1 (5 bases). V was cut by 2 bases and J by 8 bases, with 7 bases left in between. CDR3 length: 12 residues. Germline-derived CDR1 and CDR2 are GTSNPN and SVGIG (reference sequence). In nucleotides, the CDR3 is TGTGCCTGGAGTCCGGGGGATTCACCCCTCCACTTT. It specifies CAWSPGDSPLHF.

The chain links TRBV9 to TRBJ2-7, with 10 nucleotides matching TRBD2. There are 16 residues in the CDR3. CDR1 SGDLS and CDR2 YYNGEE come from the germline V gene. With V trimmed by 2 bases and J by 4 bases, 9 bases remained unmatched. DNA for the CDR3: TGTGCCAGCAGCGTCGCACCTAGCGGGAGTAAGTACGAGCAGTACTTC. Encoded protein: CASSVAPSGSKYEQYF.

For the CDR3, the DNA is TGTGCCAGCAGCTTAGGACTCTATCGTAACACTGAAGCTTTCTTT. Amino acid sequence: CASSLGLYRNTEAFF. The chain has TRBV7-9 and TRBJ1-1; D ambiguous. Germline-derived CDR1 and CDR2 are SEHNR and FQNEAQ (reference sequence). Trimming took 1 base from V and 2 from J, leaving 11 bases between them. The CDR3 covers 15 residues.

The rearrangement links TRBV6-1 to TRBJ1-2; D gene uncertain. This CDR3 region has 13 residues. Trimming removed 2 bases from V and 7 bases from J, with 11 bases in between. Germline loops: CDR1 MNHNS, CDR2 SASEGT. The CDR3 loop reads CASSETALSGYTF. The CDR3 nucleotides are TGTGCCAGCAGTGAAACTGCCCTTAGTGGCTACACCTTC.

The chain carries TRBV18 and TRBJ1-1, with TRBD1 as a possible D gene (5 bases). The V end was cut by 3 bases, the J end by 1 base, with 12 bases between. This CDR3 spans 15 amino acids. Germline V lookup: CDR1 KGHSH, CDR2 LQKENI. The DNA for the CDR3 is TGTGCCAGCTCACCGACTCTCGGGGGGAACACTGAAGCTTTCTTT. Protein: CASSPTLGGNTEAFF.

The V call is TRBV7-2, the J call TRBJ2-4; TRBD1 agrees at 10 bases. Germline lookup yields CDR1 SGHTA and CDR2 FQGNSA. The ends lost 1 base at V and 0 bases at J; junction bases unmatched: 9. This CDR3 comprises 19 residues. This CDR3 is CASSLEGTGANVAKNIQYF. The CDR3 region has the DNA TGTGCCAGCAGCTTAGAAGGGACAGGGGCCAACGTAGCCAAAAACATTCAGTACTTC.

CDR3 in DNA: TGTGCCAGCAGCTTCGGACAGGGCAGTGAGCAGTACTTC. Translated: CASSFGQGSEQYF. This chain connects TRBV14 to TRBJ2-7, with TRBD1 matching 8 bases. Trimming removed 5 bases from V and 7 bases from J; junction bases left unmatched: 7. From germline, CDR1 is SGHDN and CDR2 FVKESK. The CDR3 is 13 amino acids.

This clone was observed once. V and J are TRBV18 and TRBJ2-3, with D maybe TRBD1 (6 bases). The CDR3 contains 14 residues. With 3 bases removed from V and 2 bases from J, the gap between germline ends came to 9 bases. From germline, CDR1 is KGHSH and CDR2 LQKENI. For the CDR3, the DNA is TGTGCCAGCTCACCGGACAGTTTCACAGATACGCAGTATTTT. Its translation is CASSPDSFTDTQYF.

V usage is TRBV28 and J usage is TRBJ2-7; 10 positions agree with TRBD1. CDR3 size: 13 residues. Germline CDR1 and CDR2: MDHEN and SYDVKM. Trimming cost V 6 bases and J 7 bases; bases outside gene matches: 6. CDR3 sequence: CASRLDRGLEQYF. CDR3 coding DNA: TGTGCCAGCAGGCTCGACAGGGGGCTGGAGCAGTACTTC. The whole variable domain, filled in from reference TRBV28 and TRBJ2-7, reads DVKVTQSSRYLVKRTGEKVFLECVQDMDHENMFWYRQDPGLGLRLIYFSYDVKMKEKGDIPEGYSVSREKKERFSLILESASTNQTSMYLCASRLDRGLEQYFGPGTRLTVT.

The chain recombines TRBV27 with TRBJ2-7; 9 bases map to TRBD1. The CDR3 is made up of 16 amino acids. Trimming took 3 bases from V and 0 from J; bases not matched to a gene: 6. Germline CDR1 and CDR2: MNHEY and SMNVEV (reference sequence). The CDR3 DNA follows: TGTGCCAGCAGTTTTATAGGACAGGGGTTCTCCTACGAGCAGTACTTC. This sequence encodes CASSFIGQGFSYEQYF.

The CDR3 is CATSRGGYTDTQYF. CDR3 in DNA: TGTGCCACCAGCAGAGGGGGCTATACAGATACGCAGTATTTT. This sequence joins TRBV15 and TRBJ2-3, with D perhaps matching TRBD1 (5 bases). Trimming took 1 base from V and 3 from J, leaving 8 bases between them. CDR3 length: 14 residues. Germline V gives CDR1 LNHNV, CDR2 YYDKDF (reference sequence).

The J gene is TRBJ2-7, the V gene TRBV11-2; D ambiguous. Germline CDR1 and CDR2: SGHAT and FQNNGV. The V and J ends lost 1 base and 3 bases respectively, with 10 bases between them. The CDR3 contains 14 residues. CDR3 region: CASSLGPGFYEQYF. Written as DNA, the CDR3 is TGTGCCAGCAGCTTAGGGCCGGGTTTCTACGAGCAGTACTTC.

The chain couples TRBV14 to TRBJ1-4, with a tentative D call TRBD1 (6 bases). This CDR3 comprises 15 residues. From germline, CDR1 is SGHDN and CDR2 FVKESK. V was cut by 4 bases and J by 0 bases, with 9 bases left in between. CDR3: CASSPRQATNEKLFF. The CDR3 coding sequence is TGTGCCAGCAGCCCTCGACAGGCAACTAATGAAAAACTGTTTTTT.

The chain is built from TRBV14 and TRBJ2-7; 12 nucleotides align to TRBD1. The CDR3 loop spans 15 amino acids. CDR1 and CDR2 from the germline V gene are SGHDN and FVKESK. V lost 2 bases, J lost 11 bases, and 10 bases stayed unmatched. The CDR3 DNA sequence: TGTGCCAGCAGCCAAACCCGGGACAGGGGGCGATTTAAGTACTTC. Its translation is CASSQTRDRGRFKYF. The variable domain in full, with the rest retrieved from reference TRBV14 and TRBJ2-7, is EAGVTQFPSHSVIEKGQTVTLRCDPISGHDNLYWYRRVMGKEIKFLLHFVKESKQDESGMPNNRFLAERTGGTYSTLKVQPAELEDSGVYFCASSQTRDRGRFKYFGPGTRLTVT.

Notes on this clone: Additional DNA sequences in this sample encode the identical CDR3. The chain uses TRBV19 and TRBJ2-7; 9 bases map to TRBD1. J was trimmed by 1 base and V by 6 bases; bases with no gene match: 1. This CDR3 region has 13 residues. In germline, CDR1 is LNHDA, CDR2 SQIVND (reference sequence). This CDR3 reads CASRDRGSYEQYF. DNA for the CDR3: TGTGCCAGTAGGGACAGGGGTTCCTACGAGCAGTACTTC. Using reference TRBV19 and TRBJ2-7 for the parts outside the CDR3, the full variable domain is DGGITQSPKYLFRKEGQNVTLSCEQNLNHDAMYWYRQDPGQGLRLIYYSQIVNDFQKGDIAEGYSVSREKKESFPLTVTSAQKNPTAFYLCASRDRGSYEQYFGPGTRLTVT.

The rearrangement uses TRBV3-1 (or the pseudogene TRBV3-2) and TRBJ1-2; D unresolved. The CDR3 length is 15 residues. Germline V lookup: CDR1 LGHDT, CDR2 YNNKEL (reference sequence). V lost 1 base and J 5 bases, leaving 14 bases between the germline ends. The CDR3 spells CASSQVPGRLYGYTF. The CDR3 nucleotides are TGTGCCAGCAGCCAAGTTCCGGGTCGCCTATATGGCTACACCTTC.

This chain uses TRBV28 with TRBJ1-5; 7 positions agree with TRBD1. CDR3 length: 15 residues. The V segment lost 5 bases and the J segment 1 base; nucleotides outside the gene matches: 5. CDR1 is MDHEN, CDR2 SYDVKM, per germline. CDR3 DNA: TGTGCCAGCAGTGGAAGGGGGCGGAGCAATCAGCCCCAGCATTTT. Protein: CASSGRGRSNQPQHF.

The chain is built from TRBV19 and TRBJ2-1, with no clear D. Germline values: CDR1 LNHDA, CDR2 SQIVND (reference sequence). This CDR3 is built from 16 residues. V lost 6 bases to trimming and J lost 0 bases, with 15 bases between them. CDR3 amino acids: CASSIKQLLSYNEQFF. CDR3 DNA sequence: TGTGCCAGTAGCATAAAACAGCTTCTCTCCTACAATGAGCAGTTCTTC.

V gene TRBV18 combines with J gene TRBJ1-4; the match to TRBD1 covers 9 bases. The V gene's germline CDR1 is KGHSH and CDR2 LQKENI. This CDR3 spans 17 amino acids. After removal of 3 bases from V and 5 bases from J, the junction contained 10 bases not matched to a gene. The CDR3 loop reads CASSPPSGTGGNEKLFF. DNA for the CDR3: TGTGCCAGCTCACCCCCCAGCGGCACAGGGGGCAATGAAAAACTGTTTTTT.

The chain uses TRBV7-9 and TRBJ2-2; 13 bases are shared with TRBD2. V trimming: 9 bases; J trimming: 6 bases; junction bases outside the gene matches: 1. The CDR3 contains 13 residues. Germline assignment: CDR1 SEHNR and CDR2 FQNEAQ (reference sequence). The CDR3 reads CARGLAGSGELFF. CDR3 nucleotides: TGTGCCAGGGGACTAGCGGGATCCGGGGAGCTGTTTTTT. Full variable domain (missing parts from reference TRBV7-9 and TRBJ2-2): DTGVSQNPRHKITKRGQNVTFRCDPISEHNRLYWYRQTLGQGPEFLTYFQNEAQLEKSRLLSDRFSAERPKGSFSTLEIQRTEQGDSAMYLCARGLAGSGELFFGEGSRLTVL.

This chain joins TRBV6-2 or TRBV6-3 and TRBJ1-5; no clear D. This CDR3 has 16 residues. Germline V CDR1 and CDR2: MNHEY, SVGEGT. V was clipped by 6 bases and J by 2 bases, with 17 bases between them. The CDR3 region is CASSSYGIGGNQPQHF. The CDR3 DNA is TGTGCCAGCAGCTCATATGGAATTGGAGGCAATCAGCCCCAGCATTTT.

The CDR3 reads CASSWEAGQQPQHF. The CDR3 region has the DNA TGCGCCAGCAGTTGGGAGGCAGGGCAGCAGCCCCAGCATTTT. This chain connects TRBV5-1 to TRBJ1-5; a weak D match, TRBD1 (5 bases). The length of the CDR3 is 14 residues. CDR1 is SGHRS, CDR2 YFSETQ, per germline. V lost 5 bases and J lost 7, with 16 bases in between.

This chain's CDR3 is CASSSHYSNQPQHF. The CDR3 DNA is TGTGCCAGCAGCTCCCACTATAGCAATCAGCCCCAGCATTTT. The gene calls are TRBV11-2 and TRBJ1-5; unclear D gene. Deletions cut 4 bases from V and 0 bases from J, with 7 bases between. Germline CDR1 reads SGHAT; CDR2 reads FQNNGV. The CDR3 covers 14 residues.

The rearrangement uses TRBV28 and TRBJ1-5; no clear D. Germline V lookup: CDR1 MDHEN, CDR2 SYDVKM. The CDR3 has 14 residues. Deletions cut 2 bases from V and 7 bases from J, with 12 bases between. CDR3 in amino acids: CASSLGGRTQPQHF. CDR3 sequence (DNA): TGTGCCAGCAGTTTAGGAGGGAGAACACAGCCCCAGCATTTT.

The genes are TRBV7-9 and TRBJ2-6; a possible D gene is TRBD2 (5 bases). CDR1 SEHNR and CDR2 FQNEAQ come from the germline V gene (reference sequence). The CDR3 loop spans 12 amino acids. The ends were cut back, 11 bases at V and 4 bases at J, with 9 bases in the middle. CDR3 in DNA: TGTGCCTTCCCGGGAGGGGCCAACGTCCTGACTTTC. Translation gives CAFPGGANVLTF.

The chain joins TRBV27 to TRBJ2-7; 10 positions match TRBD1. CDR3 length: 14 residues. V gave up 6 bases and J gave up 6 bases; unmatched junction bases: 8. Germline V CDR1 and CDR2: MNHEY, SMNVEV (reference sequence). This chain's CDR3 is CASRMGTGVSEQYF. CDR3 sequence (DNA): TGTGCCAGCAGAATGGGGACAGGGGTGTCCGAGCAGTACTTC.

V usage is TRBV6-5 and J usage is TRBJ1-6; 7 bases fit TRBD1. The CDR3 has 13 residues. V lost 7 bases and J lost 8; bases outside the gene matches: 5. The germline V gene encodes CDR1 MNHEY and CDR2 SVGAGI. CDR3 nucleotide sequence: TGTGCCAGCAAGGTGACAGGGTATTCACCCCTCCACTTT. It encodes CASKVTGYSPLHF.

The chain recombines TRBV5-4 with TRBJ2-7; no firm D call. The germline V and J ends were trimmed by 0 bases and 2 bases, with 9 bases remaining between them. Germline assignment: CDR1 SGHNT and CDR2 YYREEE (reference sequence). The CDR3 length is 14 residues. The CDR3 DNA follows: TGTGCCAGCAGCTTGGACGCCGGTACCTACGAGCAGTACTTC. Protein: CASSLDAGTYEQYF.

The V gene is TRBV4-1, the J gene TRBJ2-7; no clear D. Looked up from germline, CDR1 is MGHRA and CDR2 is YSYEKL. The ends were cut back, 4 bases at V and 2 bases at J, with 15 bases in the middle. The CDR3 consists of 15 residues. The CDR3, as DNA: TGCGCCAGCAGCCTTTCACCCGACAATACCTACGAGCAGTACTTC. Translation: CASSLSPDNTYEQYF.